This T cell receptor (beta chain) comes out of a study of Ad26.COV2.S vaccination and SARS-CoV-2 variants. Study results and caveats: Substantial post-vaccination breadth of spike-specific CD8+ and CD4+ T cell responses was reported. Vaccine recipients posted higher spike-specific TCR breadth than their placebo counterparts. Non-spike TCR breadth did not differ much between vaccine and placebo recipients.

Note on this clone: The antigen is unknown.

Trimming cost V 0 bases and J 1 base, with 12 bases left between them. Germline V gene sequence: CDR1 LGHNA, CDR2 YNFKEQ. The CDR3 consists of 17 residues. Method: immunoSEQ multiplex PCR; TCRdb's copy keeps in-frame clones and lacks some. The table shows about 680,000 clones, with around 89% occurring only once. Treatment described: 19 received Ad26.COV2.S at low or high dose, single or two shots; 5 received placebo; per-sample allocation not given. Sampling occurred on day 63 after the first vaccine or placebo injection. In the vaccine, an Ad26 vector expressed the SARS-CoV-2 spike of the Wuhan strain.

The chain carries TRBV4-2 and TRBJ2-2; D is unclear. The sample consisted of peripheral blood, taken in a trial of Ad26.COV2.S vaccine versus placebo. This TCR was sampled from a person between 18 and 59 years old who received the Ad26.COV2.S COVID-19 vaccine or a placebo. CDR3 in DNA: TGTGCCAGCAGCCAAGAATCTCCCCGGAGGAACACCGGGGAGCTGTTTTTT. Translation gives CASSQESPRRNTGELFF.